Sequencing of this TCR beta chain was carried out in a study of T cell responses to AZD1222 COVID-19 vaccine. Broader study findings: A rise in Spike-specific TCR breadth and depth followed two AZD1222 doses. The repertoires were collected only after the peak T cell response. Reportedly, nearly half of unique spike TCRs recognized epitopes outside B.1.351/B.1.1.7 mutations.

As concerns this clone: Its antigen is still unknown.

The CDR3 is 16 amino acids. The ends were cut back, 0 bases at V and 7 bases at J, with 15 bases in the middle. The germline gives CDR1 LGHDT, CDR2 YNNKEL (reference sequence). Here immunoSEQ multiplex PCR was the method, and the copy in TCRdb shows in-frame clones only, minus some. The sample records 170,000 or so clones, over 75% being singletons. This sequence joins TRBV3-1 (or the pseudogene TRBV3-2) and TRBJ2-2; the D gene is possibly TRBD1 (6 bases). This receptor was obtained from an adult in good health. The source material was peripheral blood, sampled on day 0 of AZD1222 vaccination. CDR3 amino acids: CASSQDSGDWNGELFF. CDR3 sequence (DNA): TGTGCCAGCAGCCAAGATTCAGGGGATTGGAACGGGGAGCTGTTTTTT.